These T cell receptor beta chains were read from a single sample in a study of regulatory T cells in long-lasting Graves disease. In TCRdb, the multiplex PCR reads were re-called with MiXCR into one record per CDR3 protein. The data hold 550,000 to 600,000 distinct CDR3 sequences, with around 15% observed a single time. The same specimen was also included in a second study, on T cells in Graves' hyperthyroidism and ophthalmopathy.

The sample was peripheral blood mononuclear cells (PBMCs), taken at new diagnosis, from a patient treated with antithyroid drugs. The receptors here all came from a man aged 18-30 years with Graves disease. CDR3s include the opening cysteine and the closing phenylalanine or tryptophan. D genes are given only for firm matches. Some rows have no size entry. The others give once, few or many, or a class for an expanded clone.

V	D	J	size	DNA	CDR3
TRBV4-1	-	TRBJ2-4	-	TGCGCCAGCAGCCAAGTTGTTCTAGCCAAAAACATTCAGTACTTC	CASSQVVLAKNIQYF
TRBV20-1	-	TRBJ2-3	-	TGCAGTGCTAGTCTACCGGGTCCCTGCGCCACAGATACGCAGTATTTT	CSASLPGPCATDTQYF
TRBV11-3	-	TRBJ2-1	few	TGTGCCAGCAGCTTAGGCCGCCTGCCCCTCTCCTACAATGAGCAGTTCTTC	CASSLGRLPLSYNEQFF
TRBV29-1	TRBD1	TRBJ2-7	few	TGCAGCGTTGGGGCAGGGGGATCCTACGAGCAGTACTTC	CSVGAGGSYEQYF
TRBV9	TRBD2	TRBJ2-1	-	TGTGCCAGCAGCGTAGGTGGAGCGGGAGAACTGGATGAGCAGTTCTTC	CASSVGGAGELDEQFF
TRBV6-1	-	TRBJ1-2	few	TGTGCCAGCAGTCGATGGGCGAGGCGCTATGGCTACACCTTC	CASSRWARRYGYTF
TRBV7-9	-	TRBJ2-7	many	TGTGCCAGCAGCTCCTCGACCTCCTACGAGCAGTACTTC	CASSSSTSYEQYF
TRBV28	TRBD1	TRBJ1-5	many	TGTGCCAGCAGTCCCGGGGGACAGGGTAATCAGCCCCAGCATTTT	CASSPGGQGNQPQHF
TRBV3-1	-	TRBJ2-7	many	TGTGCCAGCAGCCAAGGGAATCCCTGGGCCTACGAGCAGTACTTC	CASSQGNPWAYEQYF
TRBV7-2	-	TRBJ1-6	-	TGTGCCAGCAGCTTAAAAAACGGAGATAATTCACCCCTCCACTTT	CASSLKNGDNSPLHF
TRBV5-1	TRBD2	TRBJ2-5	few	TGCGCCAGCAGCTATACTAGCGGGAGGGCCCTGGAGACCCAGTACTTC	CASSYTSGRALETQYF
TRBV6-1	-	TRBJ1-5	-	TGTGCCAGCAGCATGATAGTGGCAGGCGGTGATCAGCCCCAGCATTTT	CASSMIVAGGDQPQHF
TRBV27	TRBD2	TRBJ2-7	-	TGTGCCAGCAGCCGTCCGGGGGGACTCGAGCAGTACTTC	CASSRPGGLEQYF
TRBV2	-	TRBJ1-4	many	TGTGCCAGCAGTGTGATCGGCACGTTGAATGAAAAACTGTTTTTT	CASSVIGTLNEKLFF
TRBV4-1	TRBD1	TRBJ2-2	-	TGCGCCAGCAGCCAGCTGGCCGGGACAGGCGGTACCGGGGAGCTGTTTTTT	CASSQLAGTGGTGELFF
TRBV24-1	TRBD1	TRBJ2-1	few	TGTGCCACCAGTGACCCCGGGACAGTAGGACTCGATGAGCAGTTCTTC	CATSDPGTVGLDEQFF
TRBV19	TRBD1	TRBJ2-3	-	TGTGCCACCAAAAGGAGGGACAGGTCTATATATACGCAGTATTTT	CATKRRDRSIYTQYF
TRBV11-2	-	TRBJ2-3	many	TGTGCCAGCAGCTTAGCAACGGGAGTTTCAGATACGCAGTATTTT	CASSLATGVSDTQYF
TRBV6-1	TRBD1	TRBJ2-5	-	TGTGCCAGCAGGCCCCCGGGTCGGGACAGGGGAACCCTGGAAGAGACCCAGTACTTC	CASRPPGRDRGTLEETQYF
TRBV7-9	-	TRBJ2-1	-	TGTGCCAGCAGCTTAGCTGGGAGGCAGTTCTTC	CASSLAGRQFF
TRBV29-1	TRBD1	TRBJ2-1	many	TGCAGCGTGGGGGACAGGGGAAACAATGAGCAGTTCTTC	CSVGDRGNNEQFF
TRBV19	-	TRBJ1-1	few	TGTGCCAGTAGTATTTCGGGTAGTCTGAACACTGAAGCTTTCTTT	CASSISGSLNTEAFF
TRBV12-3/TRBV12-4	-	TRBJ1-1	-	TGTACCAGCAGCCCCACCGAAATAGGGATGAACACTGAAGCTTTCTTT	CTSSPTEIGMNTEAFF
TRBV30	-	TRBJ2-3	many	TGTGCCTGGACCCGGGGAGACCTTAGCACAGATACGCAGTATTTT	CAWTRGDLSTDTQYF
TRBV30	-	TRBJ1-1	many	TGTGCCTGGAGTTTCGAGGCCGCCACTGAAGCTTTCTTT	CAWSFEAATEAFF
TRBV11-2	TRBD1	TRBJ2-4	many	TGTGCCAGCAGCTTTAGGGCCTCGCTCCCGGGACAGGGGGTTAACATTCAGTACTTC	CASSFRASLPGQGVNIQYF
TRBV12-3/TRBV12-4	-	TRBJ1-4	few	TGTGCCAGCAGTTCGGGGGGGTCAAATGAAAAACTGTTTTTT	CASSSGGSNEKLFF
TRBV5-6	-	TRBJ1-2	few	TGTGCCAGCAGGACCCAGGGTGACTATGGCTACACCTTC	CASRTQGDYGYTF
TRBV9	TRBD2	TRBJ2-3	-	TGTGCCAGCAGCGTAGGTGGTGGGACTAGAGTCCCAGATACGCAGTATTTT	CASSVGGGTRVPDTQYF
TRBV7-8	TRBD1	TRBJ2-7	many	TGTGCCAGCAGCCCGCAGCAGGGGGCCAACGAGCAGTACTTC	CASSPQQGANEQYF
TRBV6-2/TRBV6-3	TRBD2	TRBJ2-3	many	TGTGCCAGCAGTTACCGGGCGGGAGAGGGCACAGATACGCAGTATTTT	CASSYRAGEGTDTQYF
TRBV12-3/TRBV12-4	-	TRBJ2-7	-	TGTGCCAGCAGGGGGACTGGCGGTCCCGGCGAGCGGTACTTC	CASRGTGGPGERYF
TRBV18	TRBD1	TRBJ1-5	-	TGTGCCAGCTCAGCTTACGACAGGGTAAATCAGCCCCAGCATTTT	CASSAYDRVNQPQHF
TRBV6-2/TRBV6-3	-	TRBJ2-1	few	TGTGCCAGCAGTTACGGGGGACTTGCCGAGCAGTTCTTC	CASSYGGLAEQFF
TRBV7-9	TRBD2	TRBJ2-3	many	TGTGCCAGCATCCGGACTAGCGAGAGCACAGATACGCAGTATTTT	CASIRTSESTDTQYF
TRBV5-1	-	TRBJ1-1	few	TGCGCCAGCAGCAGGGGGGGTACGAAAACTGAAGCTTTCTTT	CASSRGGTKTEAFF
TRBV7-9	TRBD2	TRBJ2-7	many	TGTGCCAGCACCCAGTCTATGACTAGCGGGACCTACGAGCAGTACTTC	CASTQSMTSGTYEQYF
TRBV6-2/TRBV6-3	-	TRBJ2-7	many	TGTGCCAGCAGCTCCCCGGGTACCGCCCTCTTTGAGCAGTACTTC	CASSSPGTALFEQYF
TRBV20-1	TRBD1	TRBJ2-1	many	TGCAGTGCGCCGGGACAGACGCCGGGAAACAATGAGCAGTTCTTC	CSAPGQTPGNNEQFF
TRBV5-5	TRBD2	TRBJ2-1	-	TGTGCCAGCATCAGGACGGGAGGTACCTACAATGAGCAGTTCTTC	CASIRTGGTYNEQFF
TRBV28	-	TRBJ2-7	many	TGTGCCAGCAGTCCTCCCTCGAATGACAGGCCGCCGGGGAGGTTC	CASSPPSNDRPPGRF
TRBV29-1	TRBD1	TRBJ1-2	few	TGCAGCGTCACAAACACGCTACAGGGGTTGGGCTACACCTTC	CSVTNTLQGLGYTF
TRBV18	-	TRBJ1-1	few	TGTGCCAGCTCACCAAGTGGCTCCGGCCAGGAGACTGAAGCTTTCTTT	CASSPSGSGQETEAFF
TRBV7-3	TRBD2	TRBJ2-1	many	TGTGCCAGCAGCTCCGGGACTACCCAGTTCCATGAGCAGTTCTTC	CASSSGTTQFHEQFF
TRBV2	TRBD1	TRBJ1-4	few	TGTGCCAGCACCGAATACCCCGGACAGGGGGGTGAAAAACTGTTTTTT	CASTEYPGQGGEKLFF